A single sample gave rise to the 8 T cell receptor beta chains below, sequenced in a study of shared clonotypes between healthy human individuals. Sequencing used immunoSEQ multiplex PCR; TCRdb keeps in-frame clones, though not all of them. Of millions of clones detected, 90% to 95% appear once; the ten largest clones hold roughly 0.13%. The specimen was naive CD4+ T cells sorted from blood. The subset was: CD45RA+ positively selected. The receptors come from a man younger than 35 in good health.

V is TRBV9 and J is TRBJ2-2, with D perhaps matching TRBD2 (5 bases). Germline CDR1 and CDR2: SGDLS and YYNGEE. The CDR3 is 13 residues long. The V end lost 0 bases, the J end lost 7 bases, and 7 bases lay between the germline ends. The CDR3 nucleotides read TGTGCCAGCAGCGTAGTAGGAGGCGGGGAGCTGTTTTTT. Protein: CASSVVGGGELFF.

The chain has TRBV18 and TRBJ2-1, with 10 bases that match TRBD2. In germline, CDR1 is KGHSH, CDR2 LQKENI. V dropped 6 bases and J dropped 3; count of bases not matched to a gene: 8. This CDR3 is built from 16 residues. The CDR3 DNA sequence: TGTGCCAGCTCTTCCCCACGGACTAGCGGCTACAATGAGCAGTTCTTC. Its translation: CASSSPRTSGYNEQFF.

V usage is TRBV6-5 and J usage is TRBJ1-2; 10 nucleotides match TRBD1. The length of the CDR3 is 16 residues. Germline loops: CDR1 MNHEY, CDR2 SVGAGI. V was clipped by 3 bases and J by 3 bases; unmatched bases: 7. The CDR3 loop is CASSYDETGGDYGYTF. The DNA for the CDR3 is TGTGCCAGCAGTTATGATGAGACAGGGGGCGACTATGGCTACACCTTC.

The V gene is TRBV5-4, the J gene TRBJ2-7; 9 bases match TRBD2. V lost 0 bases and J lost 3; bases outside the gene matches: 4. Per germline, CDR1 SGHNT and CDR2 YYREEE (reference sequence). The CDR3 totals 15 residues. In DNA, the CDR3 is TGTGCCAGCAGCTTGGCCCTAGCGGGATTCTACGAGCAGTACTTC. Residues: CASSLALAGFYEQYF.

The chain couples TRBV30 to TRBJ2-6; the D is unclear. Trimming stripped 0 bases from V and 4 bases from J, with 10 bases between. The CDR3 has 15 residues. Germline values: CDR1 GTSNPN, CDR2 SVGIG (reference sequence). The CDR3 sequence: CAWSVLPTGANVLTF. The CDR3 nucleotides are TGTGCCTGGAGTGTACTCCCAACCGGGGCCAACGTCCTGACTTTC.

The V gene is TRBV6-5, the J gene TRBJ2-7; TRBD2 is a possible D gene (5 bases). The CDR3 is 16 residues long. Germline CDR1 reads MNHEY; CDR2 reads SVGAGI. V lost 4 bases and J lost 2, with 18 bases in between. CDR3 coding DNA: TGTGCCAGCAGTTTTAACCACCTAAGCGGCGCCTACGAGCAGTACTTC. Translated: CASSFNHLSGAYEQYF.

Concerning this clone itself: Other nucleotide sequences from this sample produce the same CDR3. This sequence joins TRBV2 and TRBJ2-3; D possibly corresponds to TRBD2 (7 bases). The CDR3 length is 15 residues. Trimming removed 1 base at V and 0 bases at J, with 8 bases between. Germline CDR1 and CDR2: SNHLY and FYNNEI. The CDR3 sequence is CASSEGGGSTDTQYF. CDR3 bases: TGTGCCAGCAGTGAAGGCGGGGGCAGCACAGATACGCAGTATTTT.

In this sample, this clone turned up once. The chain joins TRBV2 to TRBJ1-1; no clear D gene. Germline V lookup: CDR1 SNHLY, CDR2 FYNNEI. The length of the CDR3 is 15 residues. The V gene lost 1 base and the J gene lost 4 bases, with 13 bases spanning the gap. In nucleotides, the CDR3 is TGTGCCAGCAGTGAAGACGGGATCTCATCCACTGAAGCTTTCTTT. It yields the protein CASSEDGISSTEAFF.